The rows below give T cell receptor beta chains drawn from one sample of a study of CD8+ T cells in alopecia areata. Clones were read by immunoSEQ multiplex PCR, and TCRdb kept only the in-frame ones, dropping some. The data hold about 100,000 clones, with about 40% observed a single time. This sample comprised CD8+ T cells sorted from blood, obtained at week 24, from a patient treated with tofacitinib. These receptors originate from a human donor with alopecia areata. Both conserved end residues are part of each CDR3. A D gene is named only where the DNA matches it firmly. Some rows mark clone size as missing; the rest say once, few, many or name a class of expanded clone.

DNA	CDR3	D	J	V	size
TGTGCCAGCAGCCCCGGACCTGGCACCGGGGAGCTGTTTTTT	CASSPGPGTGELFF	-	TRBJ2-2	TRBV6-5	-
TGTGCCAGCAGCGTAAACAGGGTACGGGAGGGGGCCAACGTCCTGACTTTC	CASSVNRVREGANVLTF	-	TRBJ2-6	TRBV9	-
TGTGCCAGTATTTCCAGGGGAGGCAATCAGCCCCAGCATTTT	CASISRGGNQPQHF	-	TRBJ1-5	TRBV19	few
TGTGCCAGCAGCGTAGAGGTAGGGATCAGCACAGATACGCAGTATTTT	CASSVEVGISTDTQYF	-	TRBJ2-3	TRBV9	-
TGTGCCAGCAGCCAGTACAGGGAAAGGCAGCCCCAGCATTTT	CASSQYRERQPQHF	-	TRBJ1-5	TRBV5-5	-
TGCAGCGTTGCTAGCGGTAATACCTACGAGCAGTACTTC	CSVASGNTYEQYF	TRBD2	TRBJ2-7	TRBV29-1	few
TGTGCCATCAGTGAGAGACAGGGGTACACTGAAGCTTTCTTT	CAISERQGYTEAFF	TRBD1	TRBJ1-1	TRBV10-3	-
TGCAGCGTTGAGATTACTAGCGGGAGCTCCCTACGCACAGATACGCAGTATTTT	CSVEITSGSSLRTDTQYF	TRBD2	TRBJ2-3	TRBV29-1	-
TGTGCCAGCAGTTACGACAGGCAAACAGATACGCAGTATTTT	CASSYDRQTDTQYF	-	TRBJ2-3	TRBV6-5	-
TGTGCCAGTAGTATAGCAGGGACAGGGGCCTACAATGAGCAGTTCTTC	CASSIAGTGAYNEQFF	TRBD1	TRBJ2-1	TRBV19	-
TGCGCCAGCAGCCAAGTAGAAGGAGGGCACTATGGCTACACCTTC	CASSQVEGGHYGYTF	-	TRBJ1-2	TRBV4-1	-
TGTGCCAGCAGCATTACCGGGACAGCAAACTATGGCTACACCTTC	CASSITGTANYGYTF	TRBD1	TRBJ1-2	TRBV2	few
TGCAGCGTTGAAAGCTGGACTGGAGAAACAGATACGCAGTATTTT	CSVESWTGETDTQYF	-	TRBJ2-3	TRBV29-1	-
TGCGCCAGCAGCCCCGGACAGGGAGTGTTGCAGTTCTTC	CASSPGQGVLQFF	TRBD1	TRBJ2-1	TRBV4-1	few
TGCAGCGTTGAAGGCCAGGGGATGAGGAATGAGCAGTTCTTC	CSVEGQGMRNEQFF	-	TRBJ2-1	TRBV29-1	few
TGCGCCAGCAGCCCCTGGCTTGGTGTGGGTGACGGCTACACCTTC	CASSPWLGVGDGYTF	-	TRBJ1-2	TRBV11-2	-
TGTGCCAGCATATGGGGAGGTGAGCAGTTCTTC	CASIWGGEQFF	-	TRBJ2-1	TRBV2	-
TGTGCCAGCAGCTCTAGGGGCCTGGGTAATGAAAAACTGTTTTTT	CASSSRGLGNEKLFF	-	TRBJ1-4	TRBV27	many
TGTGCCAGCAGCGTAGGCCTGACAGGGGCTTACGAGCAGTACTTC	CASSVGLTGAYEQYF	TRBD1	TRBJ2-7	TRBV9	-
TGTGCCAGTAGTTCACAGGGAACCTACGAGCAGTACTTC	CASSSQGTYEQYF	-	TRBJ2-7	TRBV19	few
TGTGCCAGTCGGATTGCCAGCTCTGGAAACACCATATATTTT	CASRIASSGNTIYF	-	TRBJ1-3	TRBV6-1	few
TGCAGCGTTGAACTCCCAGCGGGTTACAATGAGCAGTTCTTC	CSVELPAGYNEQFF	-	TRBJ2-1	TRBV29-1	few
TGCGCCAGCAGCTTGGAAGTTCGGGGGATCCAAGAGACCCAGTACTTC	CASSLEVRGIQETQYF	-	TRBJ2-5	TRBV5-1	-
TGTGCCAGCAGTTACTCTCCGGGGACCCAGTACTTC	CASSYSPGTQYF	-	TRBJ2-5	TRBV6-6	-
TGTGCCAGCAGCAACGTAGTAGGGACTAGCGGAACCGGGGAGCTGTTTTTT	CASSNVVGTSGTGELFF	TRBD2	TRBJ2-2	TRBV9	-
TGCAGCGTTGAGGGACTAGCGGGACCAGACAATGAGCAGTTCTTC	CSVEGLAGPDNEQFF	TRBD2	TRBJ2-1	TRBV29-1	-
TGTGCCAGCACCCAAGAACGGGAGGCTACCACAGATACGCAGTATTTT	CASTQEREATTDTQYF	TRBD2	TRBJ2-3	TRBV6-6	many
TGCAGCGTGGCCGGGACTAACTTCGAGCAGTACTTC	CSVAGTNFEQYF	TRBD2	TRBJ2-7	TRBV29-1	-
TGTGCCAGCAGCTTTGGAGCGACCCCCTACAATGAGCAGTTCTTC	CASSFGATPYNEQFF	-	TRBJ2-1	TRBV7-2	-
TGTGCCAGCAGCCAAGGCCGGACTGACACCTACTCCTACGAGCAGTACTTC	CASSQGRTDTYSYEQYF	-	TRBJ2-7	TRBV4-2	-
TGTGCCAGCAGCGTAGGCAGGGGGGCCGGGGAGCTGTTTTTT	CASSVGRGAGELFF	-	TRBJ2-2	TRBV9	-
TGTGCCAGTTTTAGCGGGTCTGGGGCCAACGTCCTGACTTTC	CASFSGSGANVLTF	TRBD2	TRBJ2-6	TRBV6-5	-
TGTGCCAGCAGTACCCGGGACAGGCGCGACAATGAGCAGTTCTTC	CASSTRDRRDNEQFF	TRBD1	TRBJ2-1	TRBV6-1	-
TGTGCCAGCGGGCAGGGTTACTCTGGGGCCAACGTCCTGACTTTC	CASGQGYSGANVLTF	-	TRBJ2-6	TRBV27	few
TGCGCCAGCAAGGAAGGGTCAGCGGGAGGGTATGACGGGGAGCTGTTTTTT	CASKEGSAGGYDGELFF	TRBD2	TRBJ2-2	TRBV4-1	-
TGTGCCAGCAGCTTCCTCGAGCAAAGCTACACCTTC	CASSFLEQSYTF	-	TRBJ1-2	TRBV7-9	-
TGCAGCGTTCCCTACACCCGAATAGATACGCAGTATTTT	CSVPYTRIDTQYF	-	TRBJ2-3	TRBV29-1	few
TGTGCCAGCAGCTCCAGGGAGGGGGAGAAAATCCATGAGCAGTTCTTC	CASSSREGEKIHEQFF	-	TRBJ2-1	TRBV7-9	-
TGTGCCAGCAGTGAATTTCGGGACGAGTCGGTGAACACTGAAGCTTTCTTT	CASSEFRDESVNTEAFF	-	TRBJ1-1	TRBV2	-
TGTGCCAGCAGCCAAGCCCCTCGGACAGGATCGCACTACGAGCAGTACTTC	CASSQAPRTGSHYEQYF	TRBD1	TRBJ2-7	TRBV14	-
TGTGCCAGCAGTCTAACATTCGGAGGACAGGCGACCGGGGAGCTGTTTTTT	CASSLTFGGQATGELFF	TRBD1	TRBJ2-2	TRBV28	few
TGTGCCAGCAGTGGGAGGGGTGGAGATACGCAGTATTTT	CASSGRGGDTQYF	TRBD2	TRBJ2-3	TRBV6-5	-
TGTGCCAGCAGCGTCGAGAGGGACAGGGGGGAGACCCAGTACTTC	CASSVERDRGETQYF	TRBD1	TRBJ2-5	TRBV9	-
TGTGCCAGCAGACCGGGACTAGCGGCCTACGAGCAGTACTTC	CASRPGLAAYEQYF	TRBD2	TRBJ2-7	TRBV5-4	-
TGTGCCAGCAGTAGTGGCTCTTACAATGAGCAGTTCTTC	CASSSGSYNEQFF	-	TRBJ2-1	TRBV27	-
TGTGCCAGCAGCCCCTGGATCGGAGGTGTGACAGATACGCAGTATTTT	CASSPWIGGVTDTQYF	-	TRBJ2-3	TRBV11-1	-
TGTGCCAGCAGCTTAGGGACGGGGGACCAGTACTTC	CASSLGTGDQYF	-	TRBJ2-5	TRBV7-9	-
TGTGCCAGCAGCCCGGGACTAGCAGATACGCAGTATTTT	CASSPGLADTQYF	TRBD2	TRBJ2-3	TRBV2	few
TGTGCCAGCTCCGATTGGGCAGGGGAAGGGTCTGGCTACACCTTC	CASSDWAGEGSGYTF	-	TRBJ1-2	TRBV7-8	-
TGTGCCAGCAGTTATAGGATGGGGGAGACCCAGTACTTC	CASSYRMGETQYF	-	TRBJ2-5	TRBV28	-
TGTGCCAGTAGTATAGCCACGGTAGGCAATCAGCCCCAGCATTTT	CASSIATVGNQPQHF	-	TRBJ1-5	TRBV19	many
TGTGCCAGTAGTTCCCACATCTCTGGGGCCAACGTCCTGACTTTC	CASSSHISGANVLTF	-	TRBJ2-6	TRBV19	few
TGCAGCGTTGAAGAGGGGGAACTACATGGCTACACCTTC	CSVEEGELHGYTF	-	TRBJ1-2	TRBV29-1	-
TGTGCCAGCAGTCCCAGTGTGCGGGGTGACACTGAAGCTTTCTTT	CASSPSVRGDTEAFF	-	TRBJ1-1	TRBV27	-
TGCGCCAGCAGCCAAGATCGCGGGAGGGCCCTCAATGAGCAGTTCTTC	CASSQDRGRALNEQFF	TRBD2	TRBJ2-1	TRBV4-3	many